This TCR beta chain emerged from a study of blood T cells in healthy people across ages. General observations from the study: Unsorted PBMCs prevented conclusive naive versus antigen-experienced comparison. One million T cells yielded diversity estimates that were considered underestimates.

Using a J-beta primer mix together with a sample-barcoded 5' primer, a second PCR was run for roughly 7 to 11 cycles. MiXCR, applied by TCRdb to the 5' RACE reads, yields one record per CDR3 protein. The sample contains roughly 1.9 million distinct CDR3 sequences, about two fifths of which appear only once. The CDR3 covers 13 residues. CDR1 DFQATT and CDR2 SNEGSKA come from the germline V gene (reference sequence). V lost 2 bases, J lost 10 bases, and 12 bases lay in between. Note on this clonotype: Its antigen is unidentified.

The sequencing input was blood. V and J are TRBV20-1 and TRBJ1-6, with TRBD1 as a possible D gene (5 bases). The sequence came from a human donor in good health. In DNA, the CDR3 is TGCAGTGCTAGATGGGGCGTGGGCTCACCCCTCCACTTT. This sequence encodes CSARWGVGSPLHF.